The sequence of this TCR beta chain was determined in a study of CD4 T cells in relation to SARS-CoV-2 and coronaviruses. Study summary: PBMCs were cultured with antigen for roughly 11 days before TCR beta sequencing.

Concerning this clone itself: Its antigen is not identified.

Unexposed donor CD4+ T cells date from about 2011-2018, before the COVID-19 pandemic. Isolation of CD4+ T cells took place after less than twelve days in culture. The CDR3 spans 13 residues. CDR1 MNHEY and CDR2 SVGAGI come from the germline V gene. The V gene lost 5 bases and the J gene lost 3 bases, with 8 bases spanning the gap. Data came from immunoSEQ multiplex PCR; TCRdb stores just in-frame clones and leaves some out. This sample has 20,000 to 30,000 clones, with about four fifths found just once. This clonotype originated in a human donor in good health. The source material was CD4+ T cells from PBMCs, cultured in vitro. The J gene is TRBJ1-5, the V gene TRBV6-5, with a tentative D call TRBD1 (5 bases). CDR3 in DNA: TGTGCCAGCAGTCCGGACAACAATCAGCCCCAGCATTTT. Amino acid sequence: CASSPDNNQPQHF.